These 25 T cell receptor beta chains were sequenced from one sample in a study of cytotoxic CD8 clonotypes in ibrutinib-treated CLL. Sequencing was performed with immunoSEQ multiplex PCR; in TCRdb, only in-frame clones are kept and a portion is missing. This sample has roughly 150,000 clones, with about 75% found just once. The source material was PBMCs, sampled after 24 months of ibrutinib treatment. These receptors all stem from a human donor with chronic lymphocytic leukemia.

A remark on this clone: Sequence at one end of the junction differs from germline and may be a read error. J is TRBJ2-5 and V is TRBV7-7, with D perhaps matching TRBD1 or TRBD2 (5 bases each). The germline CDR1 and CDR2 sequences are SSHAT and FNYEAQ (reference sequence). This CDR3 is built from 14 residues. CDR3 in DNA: TGTGCTAGCAGCTTAGCCGGGACCCAAGAGACCCAGTACTTC. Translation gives CASSLAGTQETQYF. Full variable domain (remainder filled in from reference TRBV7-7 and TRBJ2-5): GAGVSQSPRYKVTKRGQDVTLRCDPISSHATLYWYQQALGQGPEFLTYFNYEAQPDKSGLPSDRFSAERPEGSISTLTIQRTEQRDSAMYRCASSLAGTQETQYFGPGTRLLVL.

The CDR3 coding sequence is TGTGCCAGTAGTGAAACGTATGGCTACACCTTC. This gives the protein CASSETYGYTF. This rearrangement joins TRBV19 to TRBJ1-2; D is uncertain. Germline assignment: CDR1 LNHDA and CDR2 SQIVND (reference sequence). Trimming shortened V by 5 bases and J by 5 bases, and 6 bases separated the two germline ends. The CDR3 consists of 11 residues.

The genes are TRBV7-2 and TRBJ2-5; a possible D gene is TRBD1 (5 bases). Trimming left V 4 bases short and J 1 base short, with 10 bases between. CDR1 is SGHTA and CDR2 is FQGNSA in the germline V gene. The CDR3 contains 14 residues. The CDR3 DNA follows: TGTGCCAGCAGCTCTACCAGGGCCCAAGAGACCCAGTACTTC. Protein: CASSSTRAQETQYF. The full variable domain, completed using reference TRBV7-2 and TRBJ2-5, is GAGVSQSPSNKVTEKGKDVELRCDPISGHTALYWYRQSLGQGLEFLIYFQGNSAPDKSGLPSDRFSAERTGGSVSTLTIQRTQQEDSAVYLCASSSTRAQETQYFGPGTRLLVL.

The CDR3 nucleotides are TGTGCCAGCAGCCCGACAGGGGGGGGGATTTACGAGCAGTACTTC. Translation: CASSPTGGGIYEQYF. J is TRBJ2-7 and V is TRBV7-3, with 9 bases that match TRBD1. Germline V gene data show CDR1 as SGHTA and CDR2 as FQGTGA. This CDR3 comprises 15 residues. V lost 5 bases and J lost 4; bases outside the gene matches: 9.

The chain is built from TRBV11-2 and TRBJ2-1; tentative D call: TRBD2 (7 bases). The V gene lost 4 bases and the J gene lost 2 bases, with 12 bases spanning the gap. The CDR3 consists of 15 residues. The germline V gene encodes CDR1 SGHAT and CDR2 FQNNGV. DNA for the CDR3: TGTGCCAGCAGCTGGGAGGGGGGCACCTACAATGAGCAGTTCTTC. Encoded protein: CASSWEGGTYNEQFF.

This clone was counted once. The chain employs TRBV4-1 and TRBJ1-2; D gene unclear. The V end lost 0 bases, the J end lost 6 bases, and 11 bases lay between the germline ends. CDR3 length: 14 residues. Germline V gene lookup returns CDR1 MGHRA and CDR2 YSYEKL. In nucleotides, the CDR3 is TGCGCCAGCAGCCAAGAGGGCGGCACCGATGGCTACACCTTC. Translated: CASSQEGGTDGYTF.

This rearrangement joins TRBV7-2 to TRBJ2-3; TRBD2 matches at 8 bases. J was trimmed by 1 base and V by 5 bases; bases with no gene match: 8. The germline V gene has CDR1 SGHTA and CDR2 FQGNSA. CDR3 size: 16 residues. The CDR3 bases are TGTGCCAGCAGCAGACCAGCGGGAGTGGGCACAGATACGCAGTATTTT. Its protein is CASSRPAGVGTDTQYF.

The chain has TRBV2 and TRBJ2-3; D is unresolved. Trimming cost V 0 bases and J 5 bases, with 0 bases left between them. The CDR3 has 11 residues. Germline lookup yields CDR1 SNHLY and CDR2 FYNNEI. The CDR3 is CASSEADTQYF. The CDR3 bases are TGTGCCAGCAGTGAAGCAGATACGCAGTATTTT.

The CDR3 DNA is TGTGCCAGCAGTTTCCCTGCAGATACGCAGTATTTT. It translates to CASSFPADTQYF. The chain joins TRBV27 to TRBJ2-3, with D uncertain. V was clipped by 3 bases and J by 4 bases, with 5 bases between them. The CDR3 extends over 12 amino acids. Germline CDR1 is MNHEY and CDR2 is SMNVEV (reference sequence).

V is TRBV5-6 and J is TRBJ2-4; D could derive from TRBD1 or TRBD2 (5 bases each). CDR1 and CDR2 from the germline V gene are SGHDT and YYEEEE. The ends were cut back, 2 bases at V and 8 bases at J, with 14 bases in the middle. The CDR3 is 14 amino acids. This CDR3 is CASSFGASLDIQYF. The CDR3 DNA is TGTGCCAGCAGCTTTGGGGCTAGCCTGGACATTCAGTACTTC.

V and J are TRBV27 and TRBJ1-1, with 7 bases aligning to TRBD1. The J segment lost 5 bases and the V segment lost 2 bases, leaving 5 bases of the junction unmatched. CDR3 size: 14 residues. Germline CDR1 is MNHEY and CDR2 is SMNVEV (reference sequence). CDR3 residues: CASSLLDRPTEAFF. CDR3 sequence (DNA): TGTGCCAGCAGTTTACTGGACAGGCCAACTGAAGCTTTCTTT.

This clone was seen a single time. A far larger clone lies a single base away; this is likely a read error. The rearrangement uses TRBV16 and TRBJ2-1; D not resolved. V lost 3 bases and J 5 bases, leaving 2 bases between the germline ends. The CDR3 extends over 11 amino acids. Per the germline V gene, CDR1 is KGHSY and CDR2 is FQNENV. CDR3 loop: CASSQNNEQFF. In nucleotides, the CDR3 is TGTGCCAGCAGCCAGAACAATGAGCAGTTCTTC. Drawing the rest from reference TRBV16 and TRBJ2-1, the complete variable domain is GEEVAQTPKHLVRGEGQKAKLYCAPIKGHSYVFWYQQVLKNEFKFLISFQNENVFDETGMPKERFSAKCLPNSPCSLEIQATKLEDSAVYFCASSQNNEQFFGPGTRLTVL.

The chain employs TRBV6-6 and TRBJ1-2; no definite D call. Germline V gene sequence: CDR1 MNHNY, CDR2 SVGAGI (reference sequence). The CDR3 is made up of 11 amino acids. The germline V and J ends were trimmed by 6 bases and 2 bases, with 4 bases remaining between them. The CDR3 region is CASSTNYGYTF. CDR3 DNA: TGTGCCAGCAGCACAAACTATGGCTACACCTTC.

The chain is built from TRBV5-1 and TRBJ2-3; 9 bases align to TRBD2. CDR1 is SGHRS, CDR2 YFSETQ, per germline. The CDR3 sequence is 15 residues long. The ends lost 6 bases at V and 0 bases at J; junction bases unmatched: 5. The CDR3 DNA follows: TGCGCCAGCACCATAGCGGGGGCTAGCACAGATACGCAGTATTTT. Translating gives CASTIAGASTDTQYF.

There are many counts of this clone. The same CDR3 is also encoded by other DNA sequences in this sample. The CDR3 protein is CAWSVGGTYNEQFF. The CDR3 nucleotides read TGTGCCTGGAGTGTAGGGGGTACGTACAATGAGCAGTTCTTC. The genes are TRBV30 and TRBJ2-1, with TRBD1 as a possible D gene (6 bases). Germline V lookup: CDR1 GTSNPN, CDR2 SVGIG (reference sequence). This CDR3 is built from 14 residues. The V end was cut by 0 bases, the J end by 4 bases, with 10 bases between.

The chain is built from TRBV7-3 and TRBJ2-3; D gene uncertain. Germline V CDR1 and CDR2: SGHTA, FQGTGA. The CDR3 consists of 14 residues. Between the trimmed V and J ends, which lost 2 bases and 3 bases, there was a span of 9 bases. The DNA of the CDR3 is TGTGCCAGCAGCTTATCCCTTGGGACAGATACGCAGTATTTT. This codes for CASSLSLGTDTQYF.

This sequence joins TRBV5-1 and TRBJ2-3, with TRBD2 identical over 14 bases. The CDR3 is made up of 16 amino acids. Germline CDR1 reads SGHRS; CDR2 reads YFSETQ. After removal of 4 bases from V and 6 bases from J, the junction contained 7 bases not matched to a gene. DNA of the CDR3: TGCGCCAGCAGCCCCCTGGGACTAGCGGGAGTGGATACGCAGTATTTT. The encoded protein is CASSPLGLAGVDTQYF.

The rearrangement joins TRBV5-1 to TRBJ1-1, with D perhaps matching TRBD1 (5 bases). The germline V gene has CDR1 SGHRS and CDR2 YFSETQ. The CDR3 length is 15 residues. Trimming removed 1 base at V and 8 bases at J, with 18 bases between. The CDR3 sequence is CASSLTGAKGMEAFF. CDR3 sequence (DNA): TGCGCCAGCAGCTTGACCGGGGCTAAGGGTATGGAAGCTTTCTTT.

The CDR3 DNA sequence: TGTGCCAGCAGTCCATGGGGGCAGAGCTCCTACGAGCAGTACTTC. Its protein product is CASSPWGQSSYEQYF. This chain links TRBV28 with TRBJ2-7; possible D gene TRBD1, 6 bases. Trimming removed 5 bases at V and 0 bases at J, with 14 bases between. There are 15 residues in the CDR3. Per the germline V gene, CDR1 is MDHEN and CDR2 is SYDVKM. Drawing the rest from reference TRBV28 and TRBJ2-7, the complete variable domain is DVKVTQSSRYLVKRTGEKVFLECVQDMDHENMFWYRQDPGLGLRLIYFSYDVKMKEKGDIPEGYSVSREKKERFSLILESASTNQTSMYLCASSPWGQSSYEQYFGPGTRLTVT.

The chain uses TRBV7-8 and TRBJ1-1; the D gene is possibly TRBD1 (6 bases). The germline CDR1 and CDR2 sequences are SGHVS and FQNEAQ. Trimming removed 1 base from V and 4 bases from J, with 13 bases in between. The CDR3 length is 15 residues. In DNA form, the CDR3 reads TGTGCCAGCAGCTTAGGGGCCCCAGGGGTCACTGAAGCTTTCTTT. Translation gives CASSLGAPGVTEAFF.

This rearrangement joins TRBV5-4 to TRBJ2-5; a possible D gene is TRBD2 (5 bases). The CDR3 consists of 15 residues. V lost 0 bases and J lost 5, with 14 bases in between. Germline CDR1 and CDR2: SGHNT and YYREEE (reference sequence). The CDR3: CASSLDASSSETQYF. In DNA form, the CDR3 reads TGTGCCAGCAGCTTGGATGCTAGCTCTTCGGAGACCCAGTACTTC. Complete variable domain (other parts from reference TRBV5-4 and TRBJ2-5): ETGVTQSPTHLIKTRGQQVTLRCSSQSGHNTVSWYQQALGQGPQFIFQYYREEENGRGNFPPRFSGLQFPNYSSELNVNALELDDSALYLCASSLDASSSETQYFGPGTRLLVL.

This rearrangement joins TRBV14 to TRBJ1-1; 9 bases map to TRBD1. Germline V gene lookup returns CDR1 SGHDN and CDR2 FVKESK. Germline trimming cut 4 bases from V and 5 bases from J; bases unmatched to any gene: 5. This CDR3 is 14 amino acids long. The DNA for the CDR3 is TGTGCCAGCAGCCGCCTGACAGGGGGGACTGAAGCTTTCTTT. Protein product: CASSRLTGGTEAFF. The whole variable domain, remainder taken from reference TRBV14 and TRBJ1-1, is EAGVTQFPSHSVIEKGQTVTLRCDPISGHDNLYWYRRVMGKEIKFLLHFVKESKQDESGMPNNRFLAERTGGTYSTLKVQPAELEDSGVYFCASSRLTGGTEAFFGQGTRLTVV.

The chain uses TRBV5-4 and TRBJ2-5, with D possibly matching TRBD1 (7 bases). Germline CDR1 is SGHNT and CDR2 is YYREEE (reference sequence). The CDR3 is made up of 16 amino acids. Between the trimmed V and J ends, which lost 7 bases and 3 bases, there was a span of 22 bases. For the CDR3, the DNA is TGTGCCAGCCCTCCCCCGGGCGGGACAGACAAAGAGACCCAGTACTTC. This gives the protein CASPPPGGTDKETQYF.

CDR3 DNA: TGTGCCACCAGCGGGACTCCCGGGGGCGAGCAGTACTTC. The encoded protein is CATSGTPGGEQYF. The chain employs TRBV10-3 and TRBJ2-7, with 7 bases fitting TRBD2. The CDR3 is 13 amino acids. Germline trimming cut 10 bases from V and 6 bases from J; bases unmatched to any gene: 12. CDR1 is ENHRY and CDR2 is SYGVKD in the germline V gene.

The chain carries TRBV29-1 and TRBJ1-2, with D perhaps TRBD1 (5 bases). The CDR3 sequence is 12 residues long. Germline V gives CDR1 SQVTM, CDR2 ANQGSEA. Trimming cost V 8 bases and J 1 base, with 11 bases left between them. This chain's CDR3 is CSPTRDNYGYTF. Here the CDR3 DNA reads TGCAGCCCGACCAGGGATAACTATGGCTACACCTTC. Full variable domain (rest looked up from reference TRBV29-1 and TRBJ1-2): SAVISQKPSRDICQRGTSLTIQCQVDSQVTMMFWYRQQPGQSLTLIATANQGSEATYESGFVIDKFPISRPNLTFSTLTVSNMSPEDSSIYLCSPTRDNYGYTFGSGTRLTVV.